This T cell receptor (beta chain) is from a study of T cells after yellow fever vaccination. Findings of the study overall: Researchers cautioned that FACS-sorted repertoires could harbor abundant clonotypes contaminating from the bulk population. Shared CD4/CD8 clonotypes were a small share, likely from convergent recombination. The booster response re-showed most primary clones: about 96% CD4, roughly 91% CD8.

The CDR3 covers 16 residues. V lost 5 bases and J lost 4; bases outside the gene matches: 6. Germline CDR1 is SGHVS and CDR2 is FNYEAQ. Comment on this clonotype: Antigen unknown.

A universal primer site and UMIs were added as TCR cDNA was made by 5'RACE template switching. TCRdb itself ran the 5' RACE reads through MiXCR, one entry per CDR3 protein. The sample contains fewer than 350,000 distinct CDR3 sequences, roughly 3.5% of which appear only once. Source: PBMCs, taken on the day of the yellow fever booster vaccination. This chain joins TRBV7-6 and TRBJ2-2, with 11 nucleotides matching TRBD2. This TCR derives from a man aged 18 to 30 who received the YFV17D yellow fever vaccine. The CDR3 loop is CASSDHGLAGTGELFF. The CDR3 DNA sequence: TGTGCCAGCAGCGATCACGGACTAGCGGGCACCGGGGAGCTGTTTTTT.